These 15 T cell receptor beta chains came from one sample sequenced in a study of T-cell memory formation after mild COVID-19 (dated by TCRdb to 2020 to 2022). The library was produced with 5' RACE. Data came from an Illumina NovaSeq 6000. TCRdb reanalyzed the raw reads on its own, using fastp at Q25 for trimming and MiXCR for clone calling, and kept in-frame beta chains. CDR3 protein sequences are deduplicated, and each keeps its most common genes and DNA. The sample table holds more than 150,000 distinct CDR3 sequences, of which over 20% were seen once. About 21% of the sample lies in the top ten. The sample taken for sequencing was PBMCs or a T cell subset sorted from them (not recorded which). Receptors were obtained from an adult woman who had mild COVID-19 (a few samples of this study predate the infection). The sample titles of this study are shuffled in the database, so cell type and time point are left out; the donor was told from shared clones.

This clonotype has just a few counts. The chain joins TRBV10-3 to TRBJ2-7; D ambiguous. Germline V gene sequence: CDR1 ENHRY, CDR2 SYGVKD. Trimming shortened V by 8 bases and J by 5 bases, and 13 bases separated the two germline ends. The CDR3 is made up of 12 amino acids. CDR3 amino acids: CAIGAQAHEQYF. DNA for the CDR3: TGTGCCATCGGAGCGCAGGCTCACGAGCAGTACTTC.

This clonotype was counted a few times. The V and J genes are TRBV4-1 and TRBJ1-6, with D tentatively TRBD1 (6 bases). Trimming took off 2 bases at V and 5 bases at J, with 13 bases between the two ends. Germline CDR1 is MGHRA and CDR2 is YSYEKL. The CDR3 is 16 residues long. The CDR3 nucleotides are TGCGCCAGCAGCCAATGGTGGGGGGCGGATAATTCACCCCTCCACTTT. Protein product: CASSQWWGADNSPLHF.

The chain joins TRBV7-9 to TRBJ2-6; 8 bases are shared with TRBD1. Losses at the gene ends were 4 bases for V and 2 bases for J; bases not matched to a gene: 4. The length of the CDR3 is 16 residues. In germline, CDR1 is SEHNR, CDR2 FQNEAQ (reference sequence). CDR3 sequence: CASSSGQDPGANVLTF. CDR3 nucleotides: TGTGCCAGCAGCTCGGGACAGGATCCTGGGGCCAACGTCCTGACTTTC.

The table lists this clonotype with a few counts. This chain connects TRBV11-2 to TRBJ2-4; 8 bases agree with TRBD1. This CDR3 has 16 residues. The trim removed 0 bases at V and 7 bases at J, leaving 8 bases unmatched. Germline V lookup: CDR1 SGHAT, CDR2 FQNNGV. CDR3 loop: CASSLDRAGGLNIQYF. The CDR3 DNA reads TGTGCCAGCAGCTTAGATCGGGCAGGGGGCCTGAACATTCAGTACTTC.

The table lists this clonotype with many counts. The rearrangement links TRBV20-1 to TRBJ2-1; the D is unclear. The germline V and J ends were trimmed by 0 bases and 0 bases, with 12 bases remaining between them. In germline, CDR1 is DFQATT, CDR2 SNEGSKA (reference sequence). CDR3 length equals 16 residues. CDR3 coding DNA: TGCAGTGCTAGAGATCCAGACACCCGCTCCTACAATGAGCAGTTCTTC. Translated, it gives CSARDPDTRSYNEQFF.

This clonotype was seen a handful of times. The rearrangement joins TRBV28 to TRBJ2-5; 9 bases map to TRBD2. With V trimmed by 2 bases and J by 5 bases, 6 bases remained unmatched. This CDR3 spans 15 amino acids. Germline CDR1 MDHEN, CDR2 SYDVKM. The chain's CDR3 is CASSLAGGPEETQYF. As DNA, the CDR3 is TGTGCCAGCAGTTTAGCGGGGGGGCCGGAGGAGACCCAGTACTTC.

The chain has TRBV20-1 and TRBJ2-7; D gene unclear. The ends were cut back, 1 base at V and 0 bases at J, with 7 bases in the middle. The V gene's germline CDR1 is DFQATT and CDR2 SNEGSKA (reference sequence). This CDR3 spans 13 amino acids. The CDR3 is CSARGPYSYEQYF. The CDR3 region has the DNA TGCAGTGCTAGAGGGCCCTACTCCTACGAGCAGTACTTC.

The chain recombines TRBV12-3 or TRBV12-4 with TRBJ2-7, with a tentative D call TRBD2 (6 bases). V was cut by 1 base and J by 6 bases, with 13 bases left in between. The length of the CDR3 is 14 residues. The CDR3 protein is CASSLGGELGEQYF. CDR3 nucleotide sequence: TGTGCCAGCAGTTTAGGGGGGGAGTTGGGCGAGCAGTACTTC.

This clonotype was detected a few times. V and J are TRBV12-3 or TRBV12-4 and TRBJ1-5, with D possibly being TRBD1 (5 bases). This CDR3 contains 14 residues. Deletions cut 6 bases from V and 0 bases from J, with 9 bases between. CDR3 residues: CASSRDDSNQPQHF. The CDR3 nucleotides read TGTGCCAGCAGCCGGGACGATAGCAATCAGCCCCAGCATTTT.

This chain links TRBV12-3 or TRBV12-4 with TRBJ1-5, with D tentatively TRBD1 (6 bases). With 5 bases removed from V and 6 bases from J, the gap between germline ends came to 17 bases. The CDR3 sequence is 15 residues long. The DNA for the CDR3 is TGTGCCAGCAGTCCAATGTGGGGGGCCGGTCAGCCCCAGCATTTT. This sequence encodes CASSPMWGAGQPQHF.

This clonotype was seen only a few times. This chain joins TRBV23-1 and TRBJ2-1; 11 bases agree with TRBD2. TRBV23-1 carries the ORF label, with uncertain function. Unmatched junction bases numbered 9, after V lost 4 bases and J lost 1 base. The CDR3 sequence is 18 residues long. CDR3 nucleotides: TGCGCCAGCAGTCCGCCTTTTAGCGGGAGGGGGTCCTACAATGAGCAGTTCTTC. Protein product: CASSPPFSGRGSYNEQFF.

The chain joins TRBV12-3 or TRBV12-4 to TRBJ2-2, with D perhaps matching TRBD1 (6 bases). The CDR3 length is 14 residues. V shed 6 bases and J shed 2 bases, with 10 bases lying between them. CDR3 sequence: CASRRDTNTGELFF. The CDR3 nucleotides are TGTGCCAGCAGACGGGACACCAACACCGGGGAGCTGTTTTTT.

This rearrangement joins TRBV4-2 to TRBJ1-2; D ambiguous. Trimming stripped 0 bases from V and 0 bases from J, with 11 bases between. Germline-derived CDR1 and CDR2 are LGHNA and YNFKEQ. The CDR3 contains 16 residues. CDR3 coding DNA: TGTGCCAGCAGCCAAGAGGAACAGAAAGCTAACTATGGCTACACCTTC. Its translation: CASSQEEQKANYGYTF.

There are a few counts of this clonotype. This chain connects TRBV29-1 to TRBJ2-7; tentative D call: TRBD1 (6 bases). V lost 2 bases to trimming and J lost 2 bases, with 16 bases between them. There are 15 residues in the CDR3. Germline CDR1 is SQVTM and CDR2 is ANQGSEA. The CDR3 here is CSVERPGDATYEQYF. The CDR3 nucleotides are TGCAGCGTTGAACGTCCAGGGGACGCAACCTACGAGCAGTACTTC.

The gene calls are TRBV12-3 or TRBV12-4 and TRBJ2-7; TRBD1 might be the D (5 bases). The CDR3 is 14 residues long. V was trimmed by 6 bases and J by 2 bases, leaving 14 bases between them. The CDR3 DNA follows: TGTGCCAGCAGCCAGGGTGACGTCGCCTACGAGCAGTACTTC. This translates into CASSQGDVAYEQYF.